This T cell receptor (beta chain) appears in the sequencing data of a study of T cells in Graves' hyperthyroidism and ophthalmopathy. The junction had 3 bases not matched to a gene; V was cut back by 6 bases and J by 7 bases. This CDR3 is 13 amino acids long. Germline CDR1 reads ENHRY; CDR2 reads SYGVKD. The CDR3 regions of TCR beta were amplified from RNA transcripts. HTBI primers were used for first-round RT-PCR of the TCR CDR3. TCRdb passed the multiplex PCR reads through MiXCR, listing each CDR3 protein once. The sample includes 300,000 to 400,000 distinct CDR3 sequences, 11% to 15% seen only once; the top ten take approximately 11%.

The chain carries TRBV10-3 and TRBJ1-4, with 9 bases lining up with TRBD1. The source is a woman in her sixties with Graves' hyperthyroidism. The material sequenced was blood. CDR3 sequence reads: CAIRGTGSEKLFF. In nucleotides, the CDR3 is TGTGCCATCAGGGGGACAGGGAGTGAAAAACTGTTTTTT.